This is a list of T cell receptor beta chains from one sample in a study of T-cell reconstitution after alpha-beta-depleted transplantation in children. From the PCR reads, TCRdb called clonotypes with MiXCR, one entry per CDR3 protein. The sample lists about 690,000 distinct CDR3 sequences, 16% seen once, with under 1.2% in the top ten. Sequenced here: PBMCs from the stem cell graft donor, sampled from the stem cell graft. The receptors stem from a human donor who donated a stem cell graft to a child with acute myeloid leukemia. Both conserved end residues are trimmed from each CDR3. The D gene is left open where the match is weak. Size tells how often a clone was seen (once, few, many) or the class of an expanded clone, and some rows leave it out.

D gene	V gene	clone size	J gene	CDR3 protein
-	TRBV6-5	many	TRBJ2-2	ASSYSGGTGELF
-	TRBV20-1	many	TRBJ1-5	SATGDNQPQH
TRBD1	TRBV7-2	few	TRBJ1-3	ASSFRQGAGNTIY
TRBD2	TRBV2	-	TRBJ2-7	ASKELAGGFYEQY
-	TRBV12-3/TRBV12-4	many	TRBJ1-1	ASSSDSTEAF
-	TRBV6-1	-	TRBJ1-4	ASMDSSTEKLF
-	TRBV20-1	many	TRBJ2-1	SARDDGGEQF
TRBD2	TRBV20-1	many	TRBJ2-7	SARDKLAGYEQY
TRBD2	TRBV4-3	once	TRBJ2-7	ASSQVGGTSVKQY
TRBD1	TRBV20-1	few	TRBJ2-5	SASDRVGETQY
TRBD1	TRBV20-1	many	TRBJ1-6	SAGIGTGARSYNSPLH
-	TRBV6-5	many	TRBJ1-1	ASSYKGRNTEAF
-	TRBV12-3/TRBV12-4	-	TRBJ1-1	ASSHPQDREAF
-	TRBV21-1	-	TRBJ2-5	ASSKGSGETQY
TRBD1	TRBV10-3	few	TRBJ2-1	AISEHVPGTGSDNEQF
TRBD2	TRBV7-9	few	TRBJ2-1	ASSSRGVSDNEQF
TRBD1	TRBV7-9	few	TRBJ2-3	ASSLTGSGTDTQY
-	TRBV20-1	many	TRBJ2-5	SAIRAGSLQETQY
-	TRBV5-8	few	TRBJ2-3	ASSPGRDTQY
-	TRBV20-1	many	TRBJ2-3	SVGQSGADTQY
-	TRBV20-1	many	TRBJ2-7	SARDIQSGYEQY
-	TRBV7-2	-	TRBJ1-4	ASSSPGDGTNEKLF
-	TRBV4-3	many	TRBJ2-5	ASSQDQTVQETQY
-	TRBV20-1	-	TRBJ2-3	SARDGGPTDTRY
TRBD2	TRBV9	many	TRBJ2-1	ASSVGGGFRNEQF
TRBD2	TRBV6-2/TRBV6-3	few	TRBJ2-5	ASSLTSGGWGETQY
TRBD1	TRBV12-3/TRBV12-4	many	TRBJ1-1	ASSFIGGGTEAF
TRBD1	TRBV12-3/TRBV12-4	-	TRBJ1-5	ASSFRTGGRSGNQPQH
TRBD1	TRBV7-2	many	TRBJ1-5	ASSLDRGTGNQPQH
-	TRBV7-2	many	TRBJ2-3	ASSSNSYTDTQY
TRBD1	TRBV28	few	TRBJ1-2	ASSLEGQGRNGYT
-	TRBV10-3	many	TRBJ2-1	AISESLASDEQF
TRBD2	TRBV10-3	-	TRBJ2-3	AISESTSGGRDTQY
-	TRBV20-1	many	TRBJ1-1	SARSTGRLNTEAF
TRBD2	TRBV27	few	TRBJ2-5	ASSLLRGGGVETQY
-	TRBV20-1	many	TRBJ1-4	SARGGYNEKLF
-	TRBV19	many	TRBJ2-7	ASSMDPARAKQY
TRBD1	TRBV10-3	many	TRBJ1-2	AISEGDRPMYGYT
-	TRBV7-9	few	TRBJ1-3	ASSLAGRARSGNTIY
TRBD2	TRBV5-1	-	TRBJ2-1	ASPTPIPGSGGAGVGNEQF
-	TRBV7-2	many	TRBJ1-6	ASSLVGGSPLH
-	TRBV20-1	-	TRBJ2-3	SARDNFWGARPDTQY
-	TRBV7-8	-	TRBJ2-1	ASSAVRSTYNEQF
-	TRBV6-2/TRBV6-3	once	TRBJ1-2	ASSYPRQLLRNYGYT
TRBD2	TRBV12-3/TRBV12-4	few	TRBJ2-1	ASSRGSGGAYNEQF
-	TRBV20-1	many	TRBJ2-1	SARGTSPRTYNEQF
TRBD1	TRBV15	many	TRBJ2-7	ATSRGTGKAYEQY
-	TRBV25-1	few	TRBJ1-1	ASSGGARARGTEAF
-	TRBV7-6	many	TRBJ1-1	ASSANVGQRTSEAF
-	TRBV18	-	TRBJ1-2	ASSPDTVYGYT
-	TRBV4-2	-	TRBJ2-2	ASSGIVSGELF
-	TRBV12-3/TRBV12-4	many	TRBJ2-1	ASSSGLSYNEQF
-	TRBV5-1	few	TRBJ2-1	ASGLLGGHEQF
-	TRBV6-2/TRBV6-3	few	TRBJ2-3	ASSYNPLVASEADTQY
-	TRBV12-3/TRBV12-4	-	TRBJ2-1	ASSFEQAWREQF